The 21 T cell receptor beta chains reported below all come from one sample, sequenced in a study of blood T cells in healthy people across ages. The authors ran a second PCR of about 7 to 12 cycles using a sample-barcoded 5' primer and a J-beta primer mix. TCRdb recomputed calls from the 5' RACE reads with MiXCR, one row per CDR3 protein. The top ten clones hold less than 2.5% of a sample with roughly 2 million distinct CDR3 sequences, approximately 50% of them seen once. The source material was blood. The source of these receptors is a woman between 40 and 50 years old in good health.

The chain employs TRBV25-1 and TRBJ2-5; 10 nucleotides align to TRBD2. The CDR3 runs to 14 residues. Germline V gene sequence: CDR1 MGHDK, CDR2 SYGVNS. Unmatched junction bases numbered 7, after V lost 7 bases and J lost 5 bases. CDR3 bases: TGTGCCAGCAAAGGAGCGGGGGGGCACGAGACCCAGTACTTC. It codes for CASKGAGGHETQYF.

The genes are TRBV27 and TRBJ1-4, with a weak D call TRBD1 (6 bases). This CDR3 is built from 14 residues. Trimming removed 8 bases from V and 5 bases from J, with 15 bases in between. Germline CDR1 is MNHEY and CDR2 is SMNVEV (reference sequence). The CDR3 region has the DNA TGTGCCAGCCGGGGGGCACCTCGCAATGAAAAACTGTTTTTT. Encoded protein: CASRGAPRNEKLFF.

This clonotype occurred once. V usage is TRBV5-1 and J usage is TRBJ1-2; D is undetermined. Germline assignment: CDR1 SGHRS and CDR2 YFSETQ. V dropped 0 bases and J dropped 8 bases, with 8 bases sitting between them. This CDR3 region has 12 residues. The CDR3 sequence: CASSLGTCGYTF. The DNA for the CDR3 is TGCGCCAGCAGCTTGGGGACTTGCGGCTACACCTTC.

The rearrangement links TRBV11-1 to TRBJ1-2; possible D gene TRBD1, 6 bases. Trimming removed 5 bases from V and 7 bases from J, with 11 bases in between. This CDR3 is 12 amino acids long. CDR1 and CDR2 from the germline V gene are SGHAT and FQDESV (reference sequence). CDR3 sequence reads: CASSGGAPGYTF. DNA of the CDR3: TGTGCCAGCAGCGGGGGCGCACCTGGCTACACCTTC.

The chain combines TRBV20-1 with TRBJ1-1, with D possibly being TRBD1 (5 bases). Looked up from germline, CDR1 is DFQATT and CDR2 is SNEGSKA (reference sequence). V was shortened by 6 bases and J by 0 bases, with 11 bases between the two germline ends. There are 13 residues in the CDR3. CDR3 residues: CSAGDSMNTEAFF. As DNA, the CDR3 is TGCAGTGCCGGGGACTCCATGAACACTGAAGCTTTCTTT.

As regards this clonotype: Germline is not matched at one junction end, which may reflect a read error. The rearrangement joins TRBV10-3 to TRBJ2-5; weak D call: TRBD2 (5 bases). CDR3 length: 15 amino acids. CDR1 is ENHRY and CDR2 is SYGVKD in the germline V gene. The CDR3 DNA reads as TGTGCCATCAGTCCCCGGGGTTTAGGGCAAGAGATCCAGTACTTC. As protein: CAISPRGLGQEIQYF.

The gene calls are TRBV10-3 and TRBJ1-2; no firm D call. CDR1 ENHRY and CDR2 SYGVKD come from the germline V gene. This CDR3 comprises 13 residues. V lost 4 bases, J lost 2 bases, and 8 bases lay in between. CDR3 region: CAISGQENYGYTF. The CDR3 region has the DNA TGTGCCATCAGTGGGCAGGAAAACTATGGCTACACCTTC.

This chain links TRBV11-2 with TRBJ1-1; no firm D call. The V and J ends lost 0 bases and 1 base respectively, with 9 bases between them. This CDR3 is 15 amino acids long. The V gene's germline CDR1 is SGHAT and CDR2 FQNNGV. CDR3: CASSLDLRANTEAFF. Written as DNA, the CDR3 is TGTGCCAGCAGCTTAGATCTACGCGCGAACACTGAAGCTTTCTTT.

V is TRBV27 and J is TRBJ2-3, with 13 bases identical to TRBD2. Germline V gene sequence: CDR1 MNHEY, CDR2 SMNVEV (reference sequence). V trimming: 5 bases; J trimming: 5 bases; junction bases outside the gene matches: 10. The CDR3 is made up of 17 amino acids. Here the CDR3 reads CASSALRGLAGRDTQYF. In nucleotides, the CDR3 is TGTGCCAGCAGTGCGCTGAGGGGACTAGCGGGGAGAGATACGCAGTATTTT.

This clonotype was recorded a few times. CDR3 nucleotides: TGTGCCAGCAGCGGCCAAACCGGACTAACCTACGAGCAGTACTTC. Its protein is CASSGQTGLTYEQYF. The V gene is TRBV9, the J gene TRBJ2-7, with TRBD2 as a possible D gene (6 bases). The CDR3 has 15 amino acids. V lost 3 bases, J lost 2 bases, and 15 bases lay in between. Germline assignment: CDR1 SGDLS and CDR2 YYNGEE.

The rearrangement links TRBV7-2 to TRBJ1-1, with D possibly being TRBD1 (5 bases). Trimming removed 0 bases at V and 7 bases at J, with 9 bases between. Per the germline V gene, CDR1 is SGHTA and CDR2 is FQGNSA. CDR3 length equals 13 residues. CDR3 protein: CASSLAWQGEAFF. The CDR3 DNA reads as TGTGCCAGCAGCTTAGCTTGGCAGGGTGAAGCTTTCTTT.

In its sample, this clonotype was seen a few times. The J gene is TRBJ2-1, the V gene TRBV9, with D uncertain. V lost 3 bases and J 2 bases, leaving 12 bases between the germline ends. The CDR3 sequence is 15 residues long. CDR1 and CDR2 from the germline V gene are SGDLS and YYNGEE. The CDR3 region is CASSAQSKTYNEQFF. The CDR3 DNA follows: TGTGCCAGCAGCGCCCAGAGTAAGACCTACAATGAGCAGTTCTTC.

This clonotype was found a few times. The chain has TRBV9 and TRBJ2-7; the match to TRBD1 covers 9 bases. Germline CDR1 is SGDLS and CDR2 is YYNGEE. V was clipped by 3 bases and J by 6 bases; unmatched bases: 10. CDR3 length: 15 residues. CDR3 protein: CASSEGDRVYLEQYF. The CDR3 DNA reads TGTGCCAGCAGCGAAGGGGACAGGGTATATCTCGAGCAGTACTTC.

This clonotype has just a few counts. This could be a read error, since a much larger clone is one nucleotide away. The gene calls are TRBV4-2 and TRBJ2-3; D remains unclear. This CDR3 region has 11 residues. Looked up from germline, CDR1 is LGHNA and CDR2 is YNFKEQ. Trimming removed 1 base at V and 7 bases at J, with 3 bases between. The CDR3 coding sequence is TGTGCCAGCAGCCAAGTGAATACGCAGTATTTT. This translates into CASSQVNTQYF.

The chain combines TRBV10-1 with TRBJ1-6; D not certain. From germline, CDR1 is WNHNN and CDR2 SYGVQD (reference sequence). CDR3 length: 13 amino acids. Trimming stripped 2 bases from V and 8 bases from J, with 7 bases between. The CDR3 nucleotides are TGCGCCAGCAGTGAGAGGTGGGATTCACCCCTCCACTTT. This gives the protein CASSERWDSPLHF.

This clonotype has only a few counts. This chain connects TRBV7-6 to TRBJ2-1, with D unresolved. Germline V gives CDR1 SGHVS, CDR2 FNYEAQ. The CDR3 extends over 18 amino acids. With 1 base removed from V and 1 base from J, the gap between germline ends came to 17 bases. The CDR3 sequence: CASSLEIASAPSYNEQFF. For the CDR3, the DNA is TGTGCCAGCAGCTTAGAAATTGCGAGTGCCCCTTCCTACAATGAGCAGTTCTTC.

There are a few counts of this clonotype. The V and J genes are TRBV2 and TRBJ2-3; 7 bases are shared with TRBD1. This CDR3 spans 14 amino acids. V was clipped by 3 bases and J by 4 bases; unmatched bases: 4. Germline values: CDR1 SNHLY, CDR2 FYNNEI. The CDR3 loop reads CASSDRGGADTQYF. DNA for the CDR3: TGTGCCAGCAGTGATAGAGGGGGCGCAGATACGCAGTATTTT.

The chain recombines TRBV4-2 with TRBJ1-2; maybe TRBD1 (5 bases). The V end was cut by 0 bases, the J end by 9 bases, with 23 bases between. The CDR3 contains 17 residues. Germline assignment: CDR1 LGHNA and CDR2 YNFKEQ. The CDR3 bases are TGTGCCAGCAGCCAAGATCTATCAGGGCACCGTTTTGAGCGCTACACCTTC. This gives the protein CASSQDLSGHRFERYTF.

The chain recombines TRBV12-3 or TRBV12-4 with TRBJ2-1, with 9 bases identical to TRBD2. The CDR3 extends over 17 amino acids. V shed 5 bases and J 9 bases; nucleotides not matched to a gene: 17. CDR3 DNA sequence: TGTGCCAGCAGTGCTCCTAGAGGGACTAGCTTAGTGGCTGAGCAGTTCTTC. Its translation is CASSAPRGTSLVAEQFF.

This chain uses TRBV4-1 with TRBJ2-1; 13 nucleotides line up with TRBD2. J lost 9 bases, V lost 5 bases, and 10 bases had no gene match. This CDR3 region has 16 residues. CDR1 is MGHRA and CDR2 is YSYEKL in the germline V gene. The CDR3 sequence: CASSAQTSGGISEQFF. The CDR3 DNA is TGCGCCAGCAGCGCCCAGACTAGCGGGGGGATCAGTGAGCAGTTCTTC.

This clonotype was recorded at least ten times. The gene calls are TRBV20-1 and TRBJ2-3; either TRBD1 or TRBD2 may supply D (6 bases each). The CDR3 totals 15 residues. Germline CDR1 DFQATT, CDR2 SNEGSKA (reference sequence). V dropped 6 bases and J dropped 2 bases, with 18 bases sitting between them. The CDR3 DNA follows: TGCAGTGCCCTGGAGGTGGGGGGCTCCACAGATACGCAGTATTTT. It encodes CSALEVGGSTDTQYF.